Shown below are 9 T cell receptor beta chains from a single sample sequenced in a study of PD-1 blockade in classical Hodgkin lymphoma. Every patient was affected by relapse after autologous stem cell transplantation, while exposure to brentuximab vedotin was not uniform. The repertoire was sequenced with immunoSEQ multiplex PCR; TCRdb's copy has only in-frame clones and lacks some. The table lists some 96,000 clones, roughly 79% of them singletons, with approximately 15% in the top ten. The sequences come from peripheral blood mononuclear cells (PBMCs), collected before the second cycle of nivolumab. The receptors shown here come from a human donor with classical Hodgkin lymphoma.

V and J are TRBV9 and TRBJ2-1; TRBD1 matches 8 bases. Looked up from germline, CDR1 is SGDLS and CDR2 is YYNGEE. V lost 3 bases and J lost 0; bases outside the gene matches: 5. The CDR3 sequence is 16 residues long. Written as DNA, the CDR3 is TGTGCCAGCAGCGCAGGGGGCTCGAGCTCCTACAATGAGCAGTTCTTC. It codes for CASSAGGSSSYNEQFF.

The CDR3 nucleotides read TGTGCCAGCAGCAAGACGGTGAACACTGAAGCTTTCTTT. Translated, it gives CASSKTVNTEAFF. The chain is built from TRBV27 and TRBJ1-1, with D unclear. Germline V lookup: CDR1 MNHEY, CDR2 SMNVEV (reference sequence). V was shortened by 6 bases and J by 0 bases, with 8 bases between the two germline ends. The CDR3 is made up of 13 amino acids.

V is TRBV18 and J is TRBJ2-7; 8 bases fit TRBD2. The V gene's germline CDR1 is KGHSH and CDR2 LQKENI. The length of the CDR3 is 17 residues. The J segment lost 4 bases and the V segment lost 2 bases, leaving 13 bases of the junction unmatched. The CDR3 sequence is CASSPTNRGGRIYEQYF. The CDR3 region has the DNA TGTGCCAGCTCACCAACCAACCGGGGGGGGCGCATTTACGAGCAGTACTTC. Full variable domain (rest looked up from reference TRBV18 and TRBJ2-7): NAGVMQNPRHLVRRRGQEARLRCSPMKGHSHVYWYRQLPEEGLKFMVYLQKENIIDESGMPKERFSAEFPKEGPSILRIQQVVRGDSAAYFCASSPTNRGGRIYEQYFGPGTRLTVT.

The rearrangement links TRBV7-2 to TRBJ2-7; 8 bases align to TRBD2. This CDR3 is built from 14 residues. The V gene's germline CDR1 is SGHTA and CDR2 FQGNSA. Germline trimming cut 1 base from V and 10 bases from J; bases unmatched to any gene: 9. The CDR3: CASSLDRAGVQQYF. In DNA form, the CDR3 reads TGTGCCAGCAGCTTAGATCGAGCGGGAGTCCAACAGTACTTC.

V gene TRBV19 combines with J gene TRBJ2-5, with D tentatively TRBD1 or TRBD2 (6 bases each). The length of the CDR3 is 13 residues. The V end was cut by 3 bases, the J end by 5 bases, with 10 bases between. Looked up from germline, CDR1 is LNHDA and CDR2 is SQIVND (reference sequence). Written as DNA, the CDR3 is TGTGCCAGTAGTATCTTAGGGGGGGAGACCCAGTACTTC. Its protein product is CASSILGGETQYF.

The rearrangement links TRBV2 to TRBJ1-2, with no clear D. CDR3 length equals 12 residues. Per the germline V gene, CDR1 is SNHLY and CDR2 is FYNNEI. Trimming removed 6 bases from V and 12 bases from J, with 17 bases in between. Here the CDR3 DNA reads TGTGCCAGCAGCGAGGTGGCCGGCCCTAACACCTTC. This sequence encodes CASSEVAGPNTF. The full variable domain, with the rest looked up from reference TRBV2 and TRBJ1-2, is EPEVTQTPSHQVTQMGQEVILRCVPISNHLYFYWYRQILGQKVEFLVSFYNNEISEKSEIFDDQFSVERPDGSNFTLKIRSTKLEDSAMYFCASSEVAGPNTFGSGTRLTVV.

V is TRBV6-1 and J is TRBJ2-7, with unresolved D. The CDR3 is made up of 14 amino acids. Trimming shortened V by 9 bases and J by 2 bases, and 17 bases separated the two germline ends. Per the germline V gene, CDR1 is MNHNS and CDR2 is SASEGT. The CDR3 reads CASRRQTNAYEQYF. The CDR3, as DNA: TGTGCCAGTCGGCGGCAGACGAATGCCTACGAGCAGTACTTC.

The chain combines TRBV10-2 with TRBJ2-5; TRBD2 agrees at 7 bases. This CDR3 spans 16 amino acids. CDR1 is WSHSY, CDR2 SAAADI, per germline. J gave up 1 base and V 0 bases, and 5 bases lay outside the gene matches. CDR3 in amino acids: CASSESREGPQETQYF. Here the CDR3 DNA reads TGCGCCAGCAGTGAGTCGAGGGAGGGACCCCAAGAGACCCAGTACTTC.

J is TRBJ1-4 and V is TRBV28, with TRBD1 matching over 8 bases. Germline CDR1 MDHEN, CDR2 SYDVKM. With V trimmed by 4 bases and J by 7 bases, 11 bases remained unmatched. The length of the CDR3 is 16 residues. CDR3 residues: CASSSVQGAGSEKLFF. CDR3 sequence (DNA): TGTGCCAGCAGTTCAGTCCAGGGGGCAGGGAGTGAAAAACTGTTTTTT. The full variable domain, completed using reference TRBV28 and TRBJ1-4, is DVKVTQSSRYLVKRTGEKVFLECVQDMDHENMFWYRQDPGLGLRLIYFSYDVKMKEKGDIPEGYSVSREKKERFSLILESASTNQTSMYLCASSSVQGAGSEKLFFGSGTQLSVL.